Following are 5 T cell receptor beta chains from one sample sequenced in a study of shared clonotypes between healthy human individuals. Data came from immunoSEQ multiplex PCR; TCRdb stores just in-frame clones and leaves some out. The sample lists over 850,000 clones; around 78% were seen once. What was sequenced was memory CD4+ T cells from PBMCs. The subset was: CD45RA-negative fraction. The receptors here all came from a man in his late teens or twenties in good health. Some clones in this sample may be carry-over from other donors' samples.

This chain links TRBV10-3 with TRBJ2-1; D uncertain. Trimming removed 2 bases at V and 4 bases at J, with 6 bases between. CDR3 length: 13 amino acids. Germline V gives CDR1 ENHRY, CDR2 SYGVKD. The CDR3 sequence: CAISEGQYNEQFF. The CDR3 DNA sequence: TGTGCCATCAGTGAGGGCCAATACAATGAGCAGTTCTTC.

This chain joins TRBV7-6 and TRBJ1-1; tentatively, D is TRBD1 (6 bases). The germline V gene has CDR1 SGHVS and CDR2 FNYEAQ. The CDR3 spans 15 residues. The V end was cut by 6 bases, the J end by 1 base, with 15 bases between. CDR3 region: CASRHPGQENTEAFF. The CDR3 DNA reads TGTGCCAGCAGACATCCGGGACAAGAGAACACTGAAGCTTTCTTT.

V usage is TRBV5-5 and J usage is TRBJ2-6; 8 positions match TRBD1. This CDR3 is built from 16 residues. Germline-derived CDR1 and CDR2 are SGHKS and YYEKEE (reference sequence). With 4 bases clipped from V and 2 bases from J, the junction kept 5 bases outside the gene matches. Here the CDR3 reads CASSATTGAGANVLTF. CDR3 coding DNA: TGTGCCAGCAGCGCAACGACAGGGGCTGGGGCCAACGTCCTGACTTTC.

This sequence joins TRBV5-4 and TRBJ2-7, with 12 nucleotides matching TRBD2. The CDR3 is 14 amino acids. Germline assignment: CDR1 SGHNT and CDR2 YYREEE (reference sequence). V lost 4 bases, J lost 4 bases, and 3 bases stayed unmatched. This CDR3 reads CASSATSGSYEQYF. The CDR3 DNA is TGTGCCAGCAGCGCGACTAGCGGGAGTTACGAGCAGTACTTC.

J is TRBJ1-2 and V is TRBV28; TRBD1 agrees at 8 bases. With V trimmed by 2 bases and J by 7 bases, 9 bases remained unmatched. The CDR3 runs to 15 residues. The V gene's germline CDR1 is MDHEN and CDR2 SYDVKM. The CDR3 nucleotides are TGTGCCAGCAGTTTAAGGACAGGGCCGAGGGGTGGCTACACCTTC. Its translation is CASSLRTGPRGGYTF.